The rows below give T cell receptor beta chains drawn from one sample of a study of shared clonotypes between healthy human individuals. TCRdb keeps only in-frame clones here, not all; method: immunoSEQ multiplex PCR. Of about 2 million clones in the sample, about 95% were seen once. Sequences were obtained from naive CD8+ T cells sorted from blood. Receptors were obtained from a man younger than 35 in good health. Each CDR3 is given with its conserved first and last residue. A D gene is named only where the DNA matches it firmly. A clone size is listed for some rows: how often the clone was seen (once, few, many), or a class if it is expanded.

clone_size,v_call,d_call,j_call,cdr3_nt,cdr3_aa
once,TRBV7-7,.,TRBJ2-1,TGTGCTAGCAGCTTAGGGCAGGTTTACAATGAGCAGTTCTTC,CASSLGQVYNEQFF
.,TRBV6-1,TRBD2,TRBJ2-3,TGTGCCAGCAGTGAAACGGCTAGCGGGGGGGTGGCAGATACGCAGTATTTT,CASSETASGGVADTQYF
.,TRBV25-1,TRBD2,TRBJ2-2,TGTGCCATCGGGAGGGACGGGGAGCTGTTTTTT,CAIGRDGELFF
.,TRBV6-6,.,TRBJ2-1,TGTGCCAGCAGCCACCTGGACAGATACAATGAAGCGTTCTTC,CASSHLDRYNEAFF
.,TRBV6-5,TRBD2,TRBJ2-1,TGTGCCAGCAGTTTGACTAGCGACTACAATGAGCAGTTCTTC,CASSLTSDYNEQFF
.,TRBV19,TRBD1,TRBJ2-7,TGTGCCAGTAGAACGGGACAGGGCCCCTACGAGCAGTACTTC,CASRTGQGPYEQYF
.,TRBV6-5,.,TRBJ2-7,TGTGCCAGCAGTTACTCTTGGGAAGTTTCCGAGCAGTACTTC,CASSYSWEVSEQYF
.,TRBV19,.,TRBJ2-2,TGTGCCAGCGGGTTGTCCGGGGAGCTGTTTTTT,CASGLSGELFF
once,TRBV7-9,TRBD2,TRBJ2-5,TGTGCCAGCAGCCCGCTATTACTAGCGGAGAACCCAATGGGGGAGACCCAGTACTTC,CASSPLLLAENPMGETQYF
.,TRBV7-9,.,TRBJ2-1,TGTGCCAGCAGCTTAGTAGGGACCCAGAGCTCCTACAATGAGCAGTTCTTC,CASSLVGTQSSYNEQFF
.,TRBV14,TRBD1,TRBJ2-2,TGTGCCAGCAGGGAAACAGGGGGCACCGGGGAGCTGTTTTTT,CASRETGGTGELFF
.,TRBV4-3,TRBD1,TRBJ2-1,TGCGCCAGCAGCCAAGATGGGACAGGGGGCAATGAGCAGTTCTTC,CASSQDGTGGNEQFF
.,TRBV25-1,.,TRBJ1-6,TGTGCCAGCAGTGAGAAGGGTCGGGGTTATTCACCCCTCCACTTT,CASSEKGRGYSPLHF
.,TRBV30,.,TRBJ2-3,TGTGCCTGGAGTGTAGGGCAGGGCACAGATACGCAGTATTTT,CAWSVGQGTDTQYF
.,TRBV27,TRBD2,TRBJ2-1,TGTGCCAGCAGTTTACTAGCGGGCTGGGATGAGCAGTTCTTC,CASSLLAGWDEQFF
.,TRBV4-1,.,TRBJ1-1,TGCGCCAGCAGCCAAGCTCTGGCAGCGAACACTGAAGCTTTCTTT,CASSQALAANTEAFF
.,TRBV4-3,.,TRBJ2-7,TGCGCCAGCAGCCAAGAGGACAGTCCCTCCTACGAGCAGTACTTC,CASSQEDSPSYEQYF
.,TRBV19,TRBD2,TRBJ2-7,TGTGCCAGTAGTTCGTACCTAGCGGGCGCCTACGAGCAGTACTTC,CASSSYLAGAYEQYF
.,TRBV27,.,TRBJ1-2,TGTGCCAGCAGCTCCCTCGGAGAGGGGGAGACTAACTATGGCTACACCTTC,CASSSLGEGETNYGYTF
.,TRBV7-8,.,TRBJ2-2,TGTGCCAGCAGCACGACAGTGGGCGGGGAGCTGTTTTTT,CASSTTVGGELFF
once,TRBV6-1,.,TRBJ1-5,TGTGCCAGCAGTGAAGCCGTAAACAGGTATAATCAGCCCCAGCATTTT,CASSEAVNRYNQPQHF
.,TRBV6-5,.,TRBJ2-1,TGTGCCAGCAGTTATCTAGGACAGACCAGTTTCAATGAGCAGTTCTTC,CASSYLGQTSFNEQFF
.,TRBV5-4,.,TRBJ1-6,TGTGCCAGCAGCTTGGCCCCGCGGGAGAGTCTTTCACCCCTCCACTTT,CASSLAPRESLSPLHF
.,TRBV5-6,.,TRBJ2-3,TGTGCCAGCAGCTTTGATGGCACAGATACGCAGTATTTT,CASSFDGTDTQYF
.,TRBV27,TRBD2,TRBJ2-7,TGTGCCAGCAGTCCCGGGACTAGCGGGAGATTGTACGAGCAGTACTTC,CASSPGTSGRLYEQYF
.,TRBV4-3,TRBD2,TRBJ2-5,TGCGCCAGCAGCTACCAGCGGGAGGGCCTAGGAGAGACCCAGTACTTC,CASSYQREGLGETQYF
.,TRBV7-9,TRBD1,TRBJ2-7,TGTGCCAGCAGCCCCGGGGACAGGGGGCTTGAGCAGTACTTC,CASSPGDRGLEQYF
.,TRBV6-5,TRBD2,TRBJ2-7,TGTGCCAGCAGTTCCAGACTAGCGGGAGCCTACGAGCAGTACTTC,CASSSRLAGAYEQYF
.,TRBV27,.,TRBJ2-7,TGTGCCAGCAGTTCCCAGGGCTACGAGCAGTACTTC,CASSSQGYEQYF
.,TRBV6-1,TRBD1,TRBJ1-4,TGTGCCAGCAGCGAGGGGACAGGGGCATATCCACTGTTTTTT,CASSEGTGAYPLFF
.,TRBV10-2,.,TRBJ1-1,TGCGCCAGCAGTGAGATTACATCATATGAGAACACTGAAGCTTTCTTT,CASSEITSYENTEAFF
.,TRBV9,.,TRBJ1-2,TGTGCCAGCAGCGGACCTAACAGGACTAACTATGGCTACACCTTC,CASSGPNRTNYGYTF
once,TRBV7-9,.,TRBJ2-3,TGTGCCAGCAGCTTACCACTCGACACAGATACGCAGTATTTT,CASSLPLDTDTQYF
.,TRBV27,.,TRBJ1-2,TGTGCCAGCAGTTTTTCCGGCGGGAGTGGGGAATACACCTTC,CASSFSGGSGEYTF
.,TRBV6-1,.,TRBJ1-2,TGTGCCAGCGGGTTCGACTATGGCTACACCTTC,CASGFDYGYTF
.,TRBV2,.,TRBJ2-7,TGTGCCAGCGGCGACCGTTTGGAGCAGTACTTC,CASGDRLEQYF
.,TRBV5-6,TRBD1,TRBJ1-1,TGTGCCAGCAGCTTCCTAGGACAGGGATCAGCTGAAGCTTTCTTT,CASSFLGQGSAEAFF
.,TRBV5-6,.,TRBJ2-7,TGTGCCAGCAGCTTGTGGGAGGAGCAGTACTTC,CASSLWEEQYF
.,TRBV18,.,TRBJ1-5,TGTGCCAGCTCCCCGCGCCTGCATCAGCCCCAGCATTTT,CASSPRLHQPQHF
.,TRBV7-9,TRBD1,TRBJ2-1,TGTGCCAGCAGCCCTGGCGACAGGGGCTACTACAATGAGCAGTTCTTC,CASSPGDRGYYNEQFF
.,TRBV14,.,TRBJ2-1,TGTGCCAGCAGCCGCGCTTGGAATGAGCAGTTCTTC,CASSRAWNEQFF
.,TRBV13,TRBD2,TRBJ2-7,TGTGCCAGCAGCTCCGGACTAGCGGGCTACGAGCAGTACTTC,CASSSGLAGYEQYF